This is a list of T cell receptor beta chains from one sample in a study of T cell repertoires in cytomegalovirus infection. These receptors lack a known antigen. TCRdb ran MiXCR on the reads and lists one entry per CDR3 protein. The sample gives about 830,000 distinct CDR3 sequences, 32% of which show up once; 9.5% to 15% is in the top ten. The sample was cultured CD8+ T cells from PBMCs, taken from culture after CMV antigen stimulation. The receptors stem from a human donor in good health (CMV status not recorded). Some clones in this sample may be carry-over from other donors' samples. Each CDR3 is given with its conserved first and last residue. Fields, in order: V gene, J gene, clone size, D gene, CDR3 protein, CDR3 DNA. The D gene is left open where the match is weak. Some rows have no size entry. The others give once, few or many, or a class for an expanded clone.

V gene: TRBV24-1; J gene: TRBJ2-5; clone size: -; D gene: -; CDR3 protein: CATSDFGPELLLVKETQYF; CDR3 DNA: TGTGCCACCAGTGATTTCGGCCCTGAACTCTTATTGGTTAAAGAGACCCAGTACTTC
V gene: TRBV5-1; J gene: TRBJ1-1; clone size: -; D gene: TRBD1; CDR3 protein: CASSSGGTTEAFF; CDR3 DNA: TGCGCCAGCAGCTCAGGGGGTACCACTGAAGCTTTCTTT
V gene: TRBV12-3/TRBV12-4; J gene: TRBJ1-1; clone size: many; D gene: -; CDR3 protein: CASRGHHMNTEAFF; CDR3 DNA: TGTGCCAGCAGGGGACACCACATGAACACTGAAGCTTTCTTT
V gene: TRBV6-1; J gene: TRBJ1-5; clone size: few; D gene: TRBD1; CDR3 protein: CASRGSRDRPYQPQHF; CDR3 DNA: TGTGCCAGCAGAGGAAGTAGGGACAGGCCCTATCAGCCCCAGCATTTT
V gene: TRBV7-2; J gene: TRBJ2-1; clone size: -; D gene: TRBD1; CDR3 protein: CTSSWDIRTGGYNEQFF; CDR3 DNA: TGTACCAGCAGCTGGGATATTCGGACAGGGGGGTACAATGAGCAGTTCTTC
V gene: TRBV7-9; J gene: TRBJ2-1; clone size: many; D gene: TRBD1; CDR3 protein: CASSLERDRSSYNEQFF; CDR3 DNA: TGTGCCAGCAGCTTAGAACGGGACAGAAGCTCCTACAATGAGCAGTTCTTC
V gene: TRBV27; J gene: TRBJ2-1; clone size: -; D gene: TRBD2; CDR3 protein: CASSLTGLADYNEQFF; CDR3 DNA: TGTGCCAGCAGTTTAACGGGACTAGCGGATTACAATGAGCAGTTCTTC
V gene: TRBV7-9; J gene: TRBJ2-1; clone size: few; D gene: TRBD2; CDR3 protein: CASSLQAGGRNEQFF; CDR3 DNA: TGTGCCAGCAGCTTACAAGCGGGGGGGCGCAATGAGCAGTTCTTC
V gene: TRBV4-1; J gene: TRBJ2-2; clone size: once; D gene: TRBD1; CDR3 protein: CASSQTGRGGELFF; CDR3 DNA: TGCGCCAGCAGCCAGACAGGGAGAGGCGGGGAGCTGTTTTTT
V gene: TRBV7-8; J gene: TRBJ2-5; clone size: many; D gene: TRBD2; CDR3 protein: CASSPPPNLAGVWETQYF; CDR3 DNA: TGTGCCAGCAGTCCCCCACCAAATCTAGCGGGGGTTTGGGAGACCCAGTACTTC
V gene: TRBV29-1; J gene: TRBJ2-2; clone size: -; D gene: TRBD2; CDR3 protein: CSVGSKAGAPGELFF; CDR3 DNA: TGCAGCGTTGGGTCGAAAGCGGGGGCACCCGGGGAGCTGTTTTTT
V gene: TRBV25-1; J gene: TRBJ2-3; clone size: -; D gene: -; CDR3 protein: CASSPEKGDTQYF; CDR3 DNA: TGTGCCAGCAGTCCAGAGAAGGGGGATACGCAGTATTTT
V gene: TRBV7-9; J gene: TRBJ1-5; clone size: few; D gene: -; CDR3 protein: CASRSGSQPQHF; CDR3 DNA: TGTGCCAGCAGATCAGGGTCTCAGCCCCAGCATTTT
V gene: TRBV6-6; J gene: TRBJ2-5; clone size: -; D gene: -; CDR3 protein: CASSIRTGETQYF; CDR3 DNA: TGTGCCAGCAGTATCCGGACGGGAGAGACCCAGTACTTC
V gene: TRBV29-1; J gene: TRBJ1-2; clone size: -; D gene: TRBD1; CDR3 protein: CSADVDRGGYTF; CDR3 DNA: TGCAGCGCTGACGTGGACAGGGGAGGCTACACCTTC
V gene: TRBV10-3; J gene: TRBJ1-6; clone size: -; D gene: TRBD1; CDR3 protein: CAVRTGTGRSPLHF; CDR3 DNA: TGTGCCGTCCGTACCGGGACAGGGAGGTCACCCCTCCACTTT
V gene: TRBV7-9; J gene: TRBJ2-1; clone size: many; D gene: TRBD2; CDR3 protein: CASSLGRGGPYNEQFF; CDR3 DNA: TGTGCCAGCAGCTTAGGGCGGGGGGGGCCCTACAATGAGCAGTTCTTC
V gene: TRBV7-8; J gene: TRBJ1-5; clone size: many; D gene: TRBD1; CDR3 protein: CASSRDRAGNQPQHF; CDR3 DNA: TGTGCCAGCAGCCGCGACAGGGCGGGGAATCAGCCCCAGCATTTT
V gene: TRBV6-5; J gene: TRBJ1-1; clone size: few; D gene: -; CDR3 protein: CASRRDAVLAEAFF; CDR3 DNA: TGTGCCAGCAGACGAGACGCGGTTCTTGCTGAAGCTTTCTTT
V gene: TRBV27; J gene: TRBJ2-1; clone size: many; D gene: TRBD2; CDR3 protein: CASSSLAGGIYNEQFF; CDR3 DNA: TGTGCCAGCAGTTCACTAGCGGGGGGGATTTACAATGAGCAGTTCTTC
V gene: TRBV4-3; J gene: TRBJ1-6; clone size: -; D gene: TRBD1; CDR3 protein: CASSQARNRGPLDSPLHF; CDR3 DNA: TGCGCCAGCAGCCAAGCGAGGAACAGGGGGCCTTTGGATTCACCCCTCCACTTT
V gene: TRBV12-3/TRBV12-4; J gene: TRBJ1-2; clone size: -; D gene: -; CDR3 protein: CASSPLSVRYGYTF; CDR3 DNA: TGTGCCAGCAGTCCCTTAAGTGTTCGGTATGGCTACACCTTC
V gene: TRBV4-3; J gene: TRBJ2-2; clone size: -; D gene: -; CDR3 protein: CASSQEQQDTEELFF; CDR3 DNA: TGCGCCAGCAGCCAAGAACAGCAGGACACCGAGGAGCTGTTTTTT
V gene: TRBV6-4; J gene: TRBJ2-3; clone size: -; D gene: -; CDR3 protein: CASSGLALGSDTQYF; CDR3 DNA: TGTGCCAGCAGTGGCCTAGCGTTGGGATCAGATACGCAGTATTTT
V gene: TRBV12-3/TRBV12-4; J gene: TRBJ1-2; clone size: few; D gene: TRBD1; CDR3 protein: CASSTTGTDGPDTF; CDR3 DNA: TGTGCCAGCAGTACAACCGGGACAGACGGCCCGGACACCTTC
V gene: TRBV20-1; J gene: TRBJ1-4; clone size: few; D gene: -; CDR3 protein: CSARDWQGPNEKLFF; CDR3 DNA: TGCAGTGCTAGAGATTGGCAGGGTCCTAATGAAAAACTGTTTTTT
V gene: TRBV4-3; J gene: TRBJ1-6; clone size: -; D gene: TRBD1; CDR3 protein: CASSQDRGTDNSPLHF; CDR3 DNA: TGCGCCAGCAGCCAAGATAGGGGGACAGATAATTCACCCCTCCACTTT
V gene: TRBV6-2/TRBV6-3; J gene: TRBJ1-1; clone size: -; D gene: -; CDR3 protein: CASSYAGGGTEAFF; CDR3 DNA: TGTGCCAGCAGTTACGCCGGGGGAGGTACTGAAGCTTTCTTT
V gene: TRBV5-6; J gene: TRBJ2-1; clone size: few; D gene: TRBD1; CDR3 protein: CASNPWATGDNEQFF; CDR3 DNA: TGTGCCAGCAACCCATGGGCGACAGGGGACAATGAGCAGTTCTTC